This T cell receptor beta chain came from a study of early T cells in non-severe SARS-CoV-2 infection. Across the study: Investigators sequenced bulk RNA drawn from unsorted whole blood, and chains remained unpaired.

The ends lost 9 bases at V and 6 bases at J; junction bases unmatched: 7. This CDR3 comprises 13 residues. Per the germline V gene, CDR1 is MNHEY and CDR2 is SMNVEV (reference sequence). Attached unique molecular identifiers marked individual cDNA molecules. TCRdb re-analysed the 5' RACE reads in MiXCR, keeping a single row per CDR3 protein. The repertoire includes around 80,000 distinct CDR3 sequences, roughly 13% of them detected once, and about 6.1% sits in the top ten. On this clonotype itself: Antigen specificity is unknown.

Findings and caveats of the study: VDJdb matching skewed toward anti-spike CD8 responses, missing private and CD4 specificities.

This sequence joins TRBV27 and TRBJ1-1; TRBD1 matches 10 bases. The receptor's source is an adult who was a healthcare worker with PCR-confirmed SARS-CoV-2 infection or an uninfected control (not recorded which). Sequenced material: whole blood. CDR3 amino acids: CASRDRGLAEAFF. CDR3 in DNA: TGTGCCAGTAGAGACAGGGGGCTGGCTGAAGCTTTCTTT.